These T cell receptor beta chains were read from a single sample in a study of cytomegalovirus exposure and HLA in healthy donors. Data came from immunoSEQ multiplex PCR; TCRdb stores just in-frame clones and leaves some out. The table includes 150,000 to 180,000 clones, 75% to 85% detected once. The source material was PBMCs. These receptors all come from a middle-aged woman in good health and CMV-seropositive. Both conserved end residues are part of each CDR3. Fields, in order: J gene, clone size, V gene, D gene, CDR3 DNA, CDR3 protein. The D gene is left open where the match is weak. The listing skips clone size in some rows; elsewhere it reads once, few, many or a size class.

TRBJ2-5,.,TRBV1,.,TGCACCAGCAGCCACAGCGGGAGGGCCTTTGAGGGTGAGACCCAGTACTTC,CTSSHSGRAFEGETQYF
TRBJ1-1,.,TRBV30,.,TGTGCCTGGAACAGGCTCATGAACACTGAAGCTTTCTTT,CAWNRLMNTEAFF
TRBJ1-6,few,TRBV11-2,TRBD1,TGTGCCAGCAGCTTAACGTCAGGGGGTGGTTCACCCCTCCACTTT,CASSLTSGGGSPLHF
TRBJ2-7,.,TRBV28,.,TGTGCCAGCAGTCGCGTGTCCGGGAGCGGCTACGAGCAGTACTTC,CASSRVSGSGYEQYF
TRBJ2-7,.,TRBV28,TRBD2,TGTGCCAGCAGTTTCGGGGGGGTCTACGAGCAGTACTTC,CASSFGGVYEQYF
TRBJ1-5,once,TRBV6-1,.,TGTGCCAGCTCGAGGGGGATTCAGCCCCAGCATTTT,CASSRGIQPQHF
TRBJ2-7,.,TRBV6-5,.,TGTGCCAGCAGACTAACGGGACTCATGTTATACGAGCAGTACTTC,CASRLTGLMLYEQYF
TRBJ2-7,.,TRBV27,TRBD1,TGTGCCAGCAGAGAACAGGGGGCACGCGACGAGCAGTACTTC,CASREQGARDEQYF
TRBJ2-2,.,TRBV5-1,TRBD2,TGCGCCAGCAGGCTAGCGGGAGGCGGCACCGGGGAGCTGTTTTTT,CASRLAGGGTGELFF
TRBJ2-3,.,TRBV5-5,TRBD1,TGTGCCAGCAGCCCCAGGGGGCTTACAGATACGCAGTATTTT,CASSPRGLTDTQYF
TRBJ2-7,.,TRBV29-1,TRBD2,TGCAGCGTCCTAGGACTAGCGGGAGCTAATAAGGGCCCGTACTTC,CSVLGLAGANKGPYF
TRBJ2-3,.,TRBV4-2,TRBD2,TGTGCCAGCAGCCAGGGGGGGTCGAGGTTGCCAGATACGCAGTATTTT,CASSQGGSRLPDTQYF
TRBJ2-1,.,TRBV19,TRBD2,TGTGCCAGTTCCGGGACTAGCGGCCGCAATGAGCAGTTCTTC,CASSGTSGRNEQFF
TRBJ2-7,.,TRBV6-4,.,TGTGCCAGCAGTGGGACTAGTAGGGGGACCTACGAGCAGTACTTC,CASSGTSRGTYEQYF
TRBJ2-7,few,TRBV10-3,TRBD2,TGTGCCATCAGTGATCCAGGCCGAGGCCAGCGGGGTACCTACGAGCAGTACTTC,CAISDPGRGQRGTYEQYF
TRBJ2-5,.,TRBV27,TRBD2,TGTGCCAGCAGTTTCCGAGCGGGGGCCCAGTACTTC,CASSFRAGAQYF
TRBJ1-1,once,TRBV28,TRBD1,TGTGCCAGAAGGGACAGGGGGAACACTGAAGCTTTCTTT,CARRDRGNTEAFF
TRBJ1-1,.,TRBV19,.,TGTGCCAGTAGTACCAACGGAGCCATGAACACTGAAGCTTTCTTT,CASSTNGAMNTEAFF
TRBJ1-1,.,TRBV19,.,TGTGCCAGTAGTAACTATGGTGGGACTGAAGCTTTCTTT,CASSNYGGTEAFF
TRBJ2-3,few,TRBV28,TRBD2,TGTGCCAGCAGTGAATACCGGGGGGGAGTAGATACGCAGTATTTT,CASSEYRGGVDTQYF
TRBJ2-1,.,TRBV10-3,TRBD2,TGTGCCATCAGTACACTTGGGACTAGCGGGAGGTTGGATGAGCAGTTCTTC,CAISTLGTSGRLDEQFF
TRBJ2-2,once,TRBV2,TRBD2,TGTGCCAGCAGTGAAAGGTCTAGCGGGAGGGCCGGGGAGCTGTTTTTT,CASSERSSGRAGELFF
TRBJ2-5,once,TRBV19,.,TGTGCCAGTAGTATGGGGAAAGGGGGACAAGTGGAGACCCAGTACTTC,CASSMGKGGQVETQYF
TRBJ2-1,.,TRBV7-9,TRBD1,TGTGCCAGCAGCCCACCGGGACAGGGAAGCAATGAGCAGTTCTTC,CASSPPGQGSNEQFF
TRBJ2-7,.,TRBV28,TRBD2,TGTGCCAGCAGTTTTGTCGGGGGGACCTCCTACGAGCAGTACTTC,CASSFVGGTSYEQYF
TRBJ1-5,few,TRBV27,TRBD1,TGTGCCAGCAGACCACAGGGGGCGAGTCGGCCCCAGCATTTT,CASRPQGASRPQHF
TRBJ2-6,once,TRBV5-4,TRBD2,TGTGCCAGCAGCAAGGTCGGGACTAGCGGGAGTGGGGGGGCCAACGTCCTGACTTTC,CASSKVGTSGSGGANVLTF
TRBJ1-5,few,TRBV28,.,TGTGCCAGCAGTTTAAGGTTCGGGACGGGGGGGCAGCCCCAGCATTTT,CASSLRFGTGGQPQHF
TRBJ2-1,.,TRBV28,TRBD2,TGTGCCAGCAGTCTCGGGCCCGGGAGGGATGAGCAGTTCTTC,CASSLGPGRDEQFF
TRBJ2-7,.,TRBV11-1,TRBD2,TGTGCCAGCAGCCACGGGACTAGCGGGAGTTCCCGAGAGCAGTACTTC,CASSHGTSGSSREQYF
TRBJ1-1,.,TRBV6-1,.,TGTGCCAGCAGATTGGATAGCGCGAACACTGAAGCTTTCTTT,CASRLDSANTEAFF
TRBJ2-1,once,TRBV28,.,TGTGCCAGCAGTTCCCTCTCCCCGGAGCAGTTCTTC,CASSSLSPEQFF
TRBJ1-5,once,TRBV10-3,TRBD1,TGTGCCATCAGCGCCGGCCGAACAGGGGTAGGGGATCAGCCCCAGCATTTT,CAISAGRTGVGDQPQHF
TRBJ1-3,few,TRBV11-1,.,TGTGCCAGCAGCCCCCGGGAAGACGGAAACACCATATATTTT,CASSPREDGNTIYF
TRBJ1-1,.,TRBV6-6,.,TGTGCCAGCAGTTACTTGGACAGAGGAACTGAAGCTTTCTTT,CASSYLDRGTEAFF
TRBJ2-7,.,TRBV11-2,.,TGTGCCAGCAGCTCTACCGGCTACGAGCAGTACTTC,CASSSTGYEQYF
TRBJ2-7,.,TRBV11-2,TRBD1,TGTGCCAGCAGCTTCGGACAGGGGGCAGACGAGCAGTACTTC,CASSFGQGADEQYF
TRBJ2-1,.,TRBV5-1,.,TGCGCCAGCAGCTTGGGAGGTAGCAACAATGAGCAGTTCTTC,CASSLGGSNNEQFF
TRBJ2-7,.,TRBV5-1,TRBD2,TGCGCCAGCAGCTGGACTAGCGGAACCTCCTACGAGCAGTACTTC,CASSWTSGTSYEQYF
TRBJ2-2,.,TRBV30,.,TGTGCCTGGAGTGTACTACAGGGGAACACCGGGGAGCTGTTTTTT,CAWSVLQGNTGELFF
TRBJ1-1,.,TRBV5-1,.,TGCGCCAGCACGCGAGGCGGGCAGATAGACACTGAAGCTTTCTTT,CASTRGGQIDTEAFF
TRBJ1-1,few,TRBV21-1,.,TGTGCCAGCAGCAAAGTTAGAGGGACAGGGGGCATCCTGAACACTGAAGCTTTCTTT,CASSKVRGTGGILNTEAFF
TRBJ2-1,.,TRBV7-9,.,TGTGCCAGCAGCTTAGACAGCTCCTACAATGAGCAGTTCTTC,CASSLDSSYNEQFF
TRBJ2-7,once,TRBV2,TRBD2,TGTGCCAGCAGTCCGGGACTAGCGGCATCCTACGAGCAGTACTTC,CASSPGLAASYEQYF
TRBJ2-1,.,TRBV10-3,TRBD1,TGTGCCATCAGTGGGGGGGGACAGGGATTCGTCAATGAGCAGTTCTTC,CAISGGGQGFVNEQFF
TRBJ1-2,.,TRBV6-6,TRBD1,TGTGCCAGCAGCGGACAGGGAAGGACTTCGTATGGCTACACCTTC,CASSGQGRTSYGYTF
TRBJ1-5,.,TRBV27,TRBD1,TGTGCCAGCAGGGGGGACAGCGGCTATCAGCCCCAGCATTTT,CASRGDSGYQPQHF